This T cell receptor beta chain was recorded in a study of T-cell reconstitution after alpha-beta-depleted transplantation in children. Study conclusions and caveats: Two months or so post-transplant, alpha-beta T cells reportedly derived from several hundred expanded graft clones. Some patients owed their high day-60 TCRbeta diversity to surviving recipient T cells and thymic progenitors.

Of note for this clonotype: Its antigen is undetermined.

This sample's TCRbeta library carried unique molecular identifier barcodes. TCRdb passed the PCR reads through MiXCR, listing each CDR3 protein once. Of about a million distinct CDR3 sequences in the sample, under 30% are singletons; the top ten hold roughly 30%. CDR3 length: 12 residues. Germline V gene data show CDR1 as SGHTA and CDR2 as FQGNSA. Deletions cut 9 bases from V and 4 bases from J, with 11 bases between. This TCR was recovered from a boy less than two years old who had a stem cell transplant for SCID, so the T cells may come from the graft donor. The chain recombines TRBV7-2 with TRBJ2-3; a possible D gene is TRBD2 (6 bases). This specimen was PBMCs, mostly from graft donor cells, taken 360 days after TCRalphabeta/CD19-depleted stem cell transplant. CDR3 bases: TGTGCCAGTAGACTAGGATCAGATACGCAGTATTTT. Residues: CASRLGSDTQYF.